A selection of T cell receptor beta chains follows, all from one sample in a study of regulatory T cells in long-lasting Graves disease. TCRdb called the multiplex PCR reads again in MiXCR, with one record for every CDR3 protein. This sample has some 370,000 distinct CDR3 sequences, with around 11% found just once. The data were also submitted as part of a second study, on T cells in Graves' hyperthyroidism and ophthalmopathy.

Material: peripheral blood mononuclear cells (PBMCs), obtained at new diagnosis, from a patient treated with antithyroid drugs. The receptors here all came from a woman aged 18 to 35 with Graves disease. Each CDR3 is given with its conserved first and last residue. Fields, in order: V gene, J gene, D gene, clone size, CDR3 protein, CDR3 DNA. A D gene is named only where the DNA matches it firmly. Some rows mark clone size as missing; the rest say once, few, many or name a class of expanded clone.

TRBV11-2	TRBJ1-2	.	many	CASSLGGEGYTF	TGTGCCAGCAGCTTAGGCGGGGAAGGCTACACCTTC
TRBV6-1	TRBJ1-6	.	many	CASSLGHEPSPLHF	TGTGCCAGCAGCCTGGGACATGAACCCTCACCCCTCCACTTT
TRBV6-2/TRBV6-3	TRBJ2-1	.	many	CASKEVGNEQFF	TGTGCCAGCAAAGAGGTGGGGAATGAGCAGTTCTTC
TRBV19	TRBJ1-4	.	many	CASSFLQGQKEKLFF	TGTGCCAGTAGTTTTCTCCAGGGGCAAAAGGAAAAACTGTTTTTT
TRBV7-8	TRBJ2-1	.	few	CASSLSKNNIVHEQFF	TGTGCCAGCAGCTTATCAAAAAACAACATAGTACATGAGCAGTTCTTC
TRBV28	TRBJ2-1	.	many	CASSTHALEQFF	TGTGCCAGCAGTACCCACGCGTTGGAGCAGTTCTTC
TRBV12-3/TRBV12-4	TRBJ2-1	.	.	CASTGGGGIYNEQFF	TGTGCCAGCACTGGGGGCGGGGGAATCTACAATGAGCAGTTCTTC
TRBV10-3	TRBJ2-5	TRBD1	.	CAIRQGTETQYF	TGTGCCATCAGACAGGGGACGGAGACCCAGTACTTC
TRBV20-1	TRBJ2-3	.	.	CSARVGAGTDTQYF	TGCAGTGCTAGAGTGGGGGCGGGAACAGATACGCAGTATTTT
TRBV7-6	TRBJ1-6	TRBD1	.	CASSLVIRLPGQGVGSYNSPLHF	TGTGCCAGCAGCTTAGTTATACGCCTACCGGGACAGGGCGTTGGCTCCTATAATTCACCCCTCCACTTT
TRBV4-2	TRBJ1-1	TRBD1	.	CASSQEQGEKRLEAFF	TGTGCCAGCAGCCAAGAACAGGGGGAAAAAAGACTTGAAGCTTTCTTT
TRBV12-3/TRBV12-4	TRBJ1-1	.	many	CASSLGVRANTEAFF	TGTGCCAGCAGTTTAGGGGTGAGGGCGAACACTGAAGCTTTCTTT
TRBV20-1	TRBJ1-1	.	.	CSARDPRQGEAFF	TGCAGTGCTAGAGACCCCAGGCAGGGCGAAGCTTTCTTT
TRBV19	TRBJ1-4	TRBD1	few	CASSPRRGREKLFF	TGTGCCAGTAGTCCAAGGAGGGGGCGAGAAAAACTGTTTTTT
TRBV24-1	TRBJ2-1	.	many	CATSNRVMDEQFF	TGTGCCACCAGTAACAGGGTGATGGATGAGCAGTTCTTC
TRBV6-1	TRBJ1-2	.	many	CATLTGFYGYTF	TGTGCCACCCTGACAGGCTTCTATGGCTACACCTTC
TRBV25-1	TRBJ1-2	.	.	CASSTEVSGYTF	TGTGCCAGCAGCACAGAGGTCTCTGGCTACACCTTC
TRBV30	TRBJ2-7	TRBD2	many	CAWSEGLAGLDEQYF	TGTGCCTGGAGTGAGGGACTAGCGGGTCTTGACGAGCAGTACTTC
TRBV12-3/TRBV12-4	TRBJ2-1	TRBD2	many	CASSFSLKWRRRGAGDEQFF	TGTGCCAGCAGTTTTTCCCTGAAATGGCGCCGGCGGGGGGCCGGGGATGAGCAGTTCTTC
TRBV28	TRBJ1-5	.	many	CASSLWGASSMPQHF	TGTGCCAGCAGTTTATGGGGAGCCTCCAGCATGCCCCAGCATTTT
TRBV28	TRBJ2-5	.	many	CASSFTGSQETQYF	TGTGCCAGCAGTTTTACAGGGAGTCAAGAGACCCAGTACTTC
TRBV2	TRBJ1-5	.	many	CASSERLGNQPQHF	TGTGCCAGCAGTGAAAGATTGGGGAATCAGCCCCAGCATTTT
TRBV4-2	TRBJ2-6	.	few	CASSQGLRHSGANVLTF	TGTGCCAGCAGCCAAGGTCTTCGTCACTCTGGGGCCAACGTCCTGACTTTC
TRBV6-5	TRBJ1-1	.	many	CASSYGRLDTEAFF	TGTGCCAGCAGTTACGGTCGATTGGACACTGAAGCTTTCTTT
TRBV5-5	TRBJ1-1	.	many	CASIGDSSNTEAFF	TGTGCCAGCATCGGGGACTCCTCGAACACTGAAGCTTTCTTT
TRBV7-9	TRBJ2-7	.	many	CASSFHIYEQYF	TGTGCCAGCAGCTTTCACATCTACGAGCAGTACTTC
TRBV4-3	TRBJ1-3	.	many	CASSQDLSRLISGNTIYF	TGCGCCAGCAGCCAAGACCTAAGTCGGCTCATCTCTGGAAACACCATATATTTT
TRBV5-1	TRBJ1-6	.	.	CASSRSGGRNSPLHF	TGCGCCAGCAGCCGTAGTGGGGGAAGGAATTCACCCCTCCACTTT
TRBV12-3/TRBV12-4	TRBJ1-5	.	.	CASSFASTGIGNQPQHF	TGTGCCAGCAGTTTCGCAAGTACAGGGATCGGAAATCAGCCCCAGCATTTT
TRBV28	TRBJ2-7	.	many	CASSLMDEQYF	TGTGCCAGCAGTTTAATGGACGAGCAGTACTTC
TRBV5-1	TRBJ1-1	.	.	CASTYETEAFF	TGCGCCAGCACCTACGAAACTGAAGCTTTCTTT
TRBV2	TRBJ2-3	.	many	CASSVISRGAEQYF	TGTGCCAGCAGTGTTATTAGTCGAGGAGCCGAGCAGTATTTT
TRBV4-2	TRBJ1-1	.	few	CASSQDTSTWGTEAFF	TGTGCCAGCAGCCAAGACACCTCCACTTGGGGGACTGAAGCTTTCTTT
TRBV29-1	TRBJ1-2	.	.	CSVAPATAGYTF	TGCAGCGTTGCTCCGGCCACTGCGGGCTACACCTTC
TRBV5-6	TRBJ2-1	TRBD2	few	CASSWGSGGVYNEQFF	TGTGCCAGCAGTTGGGGCAGCGGGGGGGTCTACAATGAGCAGTTCTTC
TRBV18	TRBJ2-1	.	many	CASSPPPSGSEQFF	TGTGCCAGCTCACCACCCCCTTCCGGGAGCGAGCAGTTCTTC
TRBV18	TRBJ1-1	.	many	CASSPTLRDTTMNTEAFF	TGTGCCAGCTCACCTACCTTAAGAGACACAACAATGAACACTGAAGCTTTCTTT
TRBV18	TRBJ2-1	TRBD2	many	CASSLPQGGGLIAYNEQFF	TGTGCCAGCTCACTACCCCAAGGCGGGGGGCTTATAGCCTACAATGAGCAGTTCTTC
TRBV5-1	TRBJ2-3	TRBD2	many	CASSLEGLAGSSTDTQYF	TGCGCCAGCAGCTTGGAAGGACTAGCGGGCTCTAGCACAGATACGCAGTATTTT
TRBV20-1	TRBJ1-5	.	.	CSARGGTNSNQPQHF	TGCAGTGCTAGGGGGGGGACAAATAGCAATCAGCCCCAGCATTTT
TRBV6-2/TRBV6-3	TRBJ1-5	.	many	CASSYSIGANQPQHF	TGTGCCAGCAGTTACTCTATAGGGGCAAATCAGCCCCAGCATTTT
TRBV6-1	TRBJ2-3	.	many	CASSAGMSDTQYF	TGTGCCAGCAGTGCAGGGATGTCAGATACGCAGTATTTT
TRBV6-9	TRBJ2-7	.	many	CASSFRDTAYEQYF	TGTGCCAGCAGTTTCCGGGACACGGCCTACGAGCAGTACTTC
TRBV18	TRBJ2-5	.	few	CASSPNQEAQYF	TGTGCCAGCTCACCAAACCAAGAGGCCCAGTACTTC
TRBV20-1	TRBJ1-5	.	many	CSARVATAFNQPQHF	TGCAGTGCTAGAGTGGCGACAGCCTTTAATCAGCCCCAGCATTTT
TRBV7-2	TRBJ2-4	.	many	CASSHVGGGDIQYF	TGTGCCAGCAGCCACGTGGGGGGCGGGGACATTCAGTACTTC
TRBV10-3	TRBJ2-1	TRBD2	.	CAITPSVGGDNEQFF	TGTGCCATAACTCCGAGTGTGGGGGGGGACAATGAGCAGTTCTTC
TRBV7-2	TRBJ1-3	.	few	CASSQTGGNTIYF	TGTGCCAGCAGCCAGACGGGTGGAAACACCATATATTTT
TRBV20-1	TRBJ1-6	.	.	CSARASEAGMFDSPLHF	TGCAGTGCTAGAGCCTCCGAGGCAGGGATGTTCGATTCACCCCTCCACTTT